This TCR beta chain was recovered during a study of beta chain features in type 1 diabetes. The wider study: Investigators examined 107,917,701 sorted cells across all samples. Whole-study findings and limits: Moderate yet significant TCRB CDR3 shortening was seen in Type 1 diabetes patients in all four CD4+ subsets. Patients' naive, central memory and Treg TCRB repertoires seemed closer to one another than those of healthy donors.

Remarks on this clone: Its antigen is not known.

Every donor provided one heparinised blood draw, which averaged about 110 mL. The CDR3 has 16 amino acids. Trimming took 5 bases from V and 5 from J, leaving 19 bases between them. CDR1 is SGHAT and CDR2 is FQNNGV in the germline V gene. cDNA synthesis used the whole RNA isolate, giving expressed TCRB sequences. Produced via immunoSEQ multiplex PCR; TCRdb's table is partial and in-frame only. The sample gives roughly 370,000 clones, approximately 13% of which show up once; roughly 0.04% is in the top ten. The sequence was collected from a man in his thirties or forties in good health. The chain joins TRBV11-2 to TRBJ2-1; TRBD2 might be the D (7 bases). Input material: naive CD4+ T cells from blood. The CDR3 DNA reads as TGTGCCAGCAGCGGGGGGGCACGCGGGACCCACAATGAGCAGTTCTTC. It specifies CASSGGARGTHNEQFF.